The entry below gives a single TCR beta chain sequence along with its context. What it recognizes is unknown. These data belong to a study of T cell repertoires in cytomegalovirus infection. Study-level background: A matching HLA type, together with CMV infection, was signaled by public TCR beta signatures.

TCRdb redid the calling of the reads with MiXCR, one entry per CDR3 protein. The sample comprises roughly 990,000 distinct CDR3 sequences, approximately 32% of which are singletons, and about an eighth rests with the top ten. Per the germline V gene, CDR1 is KGHSH and CDR2 is LQKENI. V gave up 2 bases and J gave up 8 bases; unmatched junction bases: 9. The CDR3 loop spans 15 amino acids. The rearrangement uses TRBV18 and TRBJ2-4, with TRBD1 matching 7 bases. The sample in question was cultured CD8+ T cells from PBMCs, obtained from culture after CMV antigen stimulation. This receptor was obtained from a human donor in good health (CMV status not recorded). Some clones in this sample may be carry-over from other donors' samples. The CDR3 loop reads CASSPTGTAGHIQYF. DNA for the CDR3: TGTGCCAGCTCACCAACCGGGACAGCAGGGCACATTCAGTACTTC.